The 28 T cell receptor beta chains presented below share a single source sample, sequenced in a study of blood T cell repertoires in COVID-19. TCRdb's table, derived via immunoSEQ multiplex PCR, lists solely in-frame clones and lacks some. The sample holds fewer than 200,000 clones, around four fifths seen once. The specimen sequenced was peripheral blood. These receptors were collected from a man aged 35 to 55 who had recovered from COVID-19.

The CDR3 spells CASSPSGLGVETQYF. The CDR3 coding sequence is TGTGCCAGCAGCCCTTCGGGTCTAGGGGTTGAGACCCAGTACTTC. This chain connects TRBV7-3 to TRBJ2-5, with D perhaps matching TRBD1 (5 bases). CDR1 is SGHTA, CDR2 FQGTGA, per germline. This CDR3 comprises 15 residues. V was shortened by 5 bases and J by 5 bases, with 18 bases between the two germline ends. The full variable domain, in which reference TRBV7-3 and TRBJ2-5 provide the parts outside the CDR3, is GAGVSQTPSNKVTEKGKYVELRCDPISGHTALYWYRQSLGQGPEFLIYFQGTGAADDSGLPNDRFFAVRPEGSVSTLKIQRTERGDSAVYLCASSPSGLGVETQYFGPGTRLLVL.

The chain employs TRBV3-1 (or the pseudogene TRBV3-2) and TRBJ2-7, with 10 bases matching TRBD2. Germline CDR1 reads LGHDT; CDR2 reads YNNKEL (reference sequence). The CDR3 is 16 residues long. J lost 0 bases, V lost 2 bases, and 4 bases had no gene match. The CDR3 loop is CASSQWTSGSSYEQYF. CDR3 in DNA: TGTGCCAGCAGCCAATGGACTAGCGGAAGCTCCTACGAGCAGTACTTC.

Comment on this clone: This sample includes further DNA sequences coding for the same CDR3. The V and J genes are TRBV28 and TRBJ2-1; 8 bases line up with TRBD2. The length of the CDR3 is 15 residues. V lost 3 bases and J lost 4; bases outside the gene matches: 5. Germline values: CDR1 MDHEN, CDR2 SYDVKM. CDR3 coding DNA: TGTGCCAGCAGTTTGGGGCGGGAGGCTTACAATGAGCAGTTCTTC. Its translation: CASSLGREAYNEQFF.

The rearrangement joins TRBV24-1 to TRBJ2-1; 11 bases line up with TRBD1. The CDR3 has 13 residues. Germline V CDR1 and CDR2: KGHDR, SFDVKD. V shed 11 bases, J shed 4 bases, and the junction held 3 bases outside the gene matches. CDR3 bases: TGTGCCAGCGGGACAGGGGGTTACAATGAGCAGTTCTTC. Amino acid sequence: CASGTGGYNEQFF.

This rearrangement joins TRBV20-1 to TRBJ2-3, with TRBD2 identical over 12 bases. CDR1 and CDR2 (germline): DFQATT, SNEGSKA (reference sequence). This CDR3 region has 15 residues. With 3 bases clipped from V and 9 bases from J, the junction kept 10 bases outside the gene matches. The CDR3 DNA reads TGCAGTGCTAGTGCTGCTAGCGGGGGGGTGGGGACGCAGTATTTT. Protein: CSASAASGGVGTQYF.

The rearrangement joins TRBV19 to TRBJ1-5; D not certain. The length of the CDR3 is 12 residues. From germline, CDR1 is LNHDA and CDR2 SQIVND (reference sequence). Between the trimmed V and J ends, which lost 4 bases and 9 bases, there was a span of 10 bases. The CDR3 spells CASSTSPGPQHF. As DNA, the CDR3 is TGTGCCAGTAGTACTTCCCCGGGGCCCCAGCATTTT.

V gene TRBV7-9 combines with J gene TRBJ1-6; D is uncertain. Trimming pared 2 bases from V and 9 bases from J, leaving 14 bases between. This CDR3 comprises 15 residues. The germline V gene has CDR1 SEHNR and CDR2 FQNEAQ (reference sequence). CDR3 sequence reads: CASSLPASGGSPLHF. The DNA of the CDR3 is TGTGCCAGCAGCTTACCAGCCTCAGGTGGTTCACCCCTCCACTTT.

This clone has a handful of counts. The CDR3 is CASSEDEAARPQHF. The CDR3 DNA reads as TGTGCCAGCAGTGAAGACGAGGCGGCTCGGCCCCAGCATTTT. This rearrangement joins TRBV6-1 to TRBJ1-5; D is unclear. V shed 1 base and J shed 9 bases, with 13 bases lying between them. The CDR3 length is 14 residues. The germline V gene has CDR1 MNHNS and CDR2 SASEGT.

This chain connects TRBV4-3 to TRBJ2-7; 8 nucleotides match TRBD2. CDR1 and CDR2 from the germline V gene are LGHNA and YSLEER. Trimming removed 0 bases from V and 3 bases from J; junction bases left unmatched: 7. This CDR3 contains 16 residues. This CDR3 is CASSQDLGRGDYEQYF. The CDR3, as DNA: TGCGCCAGCAGCCAAGATCTCGGGAGGGGAGACTACGAGCAGTACTTC.

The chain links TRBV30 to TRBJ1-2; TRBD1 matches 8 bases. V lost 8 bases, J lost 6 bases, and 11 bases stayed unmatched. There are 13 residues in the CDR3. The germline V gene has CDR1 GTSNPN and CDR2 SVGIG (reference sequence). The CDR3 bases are TGTGCCGGGAATTCCGGGACAGGCGATGGCTACACCTTC. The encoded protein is CAGNSGTGDGYTF.

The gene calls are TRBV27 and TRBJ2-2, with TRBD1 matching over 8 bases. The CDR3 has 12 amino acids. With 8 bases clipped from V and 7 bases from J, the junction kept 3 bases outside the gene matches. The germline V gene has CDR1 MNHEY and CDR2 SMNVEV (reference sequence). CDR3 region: CASQGAVGELFF. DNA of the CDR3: TGTGCCAGCCAGGGGGCCGTCGGGGAGCTGTTTTTT.

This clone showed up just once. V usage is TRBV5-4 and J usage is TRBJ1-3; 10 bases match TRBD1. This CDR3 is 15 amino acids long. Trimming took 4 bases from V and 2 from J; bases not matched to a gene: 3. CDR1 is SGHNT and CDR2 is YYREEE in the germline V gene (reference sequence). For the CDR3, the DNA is TGTGCCAGCAGCGCCGGGACAGGGGCTGGAAACACCATATATTTT. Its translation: CASSAGTGAGNTIYF.

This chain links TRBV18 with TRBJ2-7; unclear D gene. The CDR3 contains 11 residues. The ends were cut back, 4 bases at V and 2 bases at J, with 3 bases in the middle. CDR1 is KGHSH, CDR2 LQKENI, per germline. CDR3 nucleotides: TGTGCCAGCTCACTAGCCTACGAGCAGTACTTC. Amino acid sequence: CASSLAYEQYF.

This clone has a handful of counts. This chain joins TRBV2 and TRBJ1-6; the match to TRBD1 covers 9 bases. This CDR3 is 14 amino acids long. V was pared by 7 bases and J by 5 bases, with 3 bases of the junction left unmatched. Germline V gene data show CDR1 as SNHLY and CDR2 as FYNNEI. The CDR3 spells CASNGQGNNSPLHF. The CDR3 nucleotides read TGTGCCAGCAACGGACAGGGGAATAATTCACCCCTCCACTTT.

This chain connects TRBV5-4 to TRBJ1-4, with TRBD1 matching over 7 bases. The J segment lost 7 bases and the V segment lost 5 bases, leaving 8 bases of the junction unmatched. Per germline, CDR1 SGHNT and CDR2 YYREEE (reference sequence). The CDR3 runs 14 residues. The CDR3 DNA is TGTGCCAGCAGACCAGACAGGGCGGCTGAAAAACTGTTTTTT. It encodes CASRPDRAAEKLFF. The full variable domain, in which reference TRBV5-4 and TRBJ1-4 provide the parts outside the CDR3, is ETGVTQSPTHLIKTRGQQVTLRCSSQSGHNTVSWYQQALGQGPQFIFQYYREEENGRGNFPPRFSGLQFPNYSSELNVNALELDDSALYLCASRPDRAAEKLFFGSGTQLSVL.

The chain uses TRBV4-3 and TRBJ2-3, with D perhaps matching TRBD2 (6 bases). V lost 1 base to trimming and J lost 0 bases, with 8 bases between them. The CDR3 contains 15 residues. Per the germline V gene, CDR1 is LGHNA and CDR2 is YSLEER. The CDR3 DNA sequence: TGCGCCAGCAGCCAAGTCAGCGGGAGCACAGATACGCAGTATTTT. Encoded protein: CASSQVSGSTDTQYF.

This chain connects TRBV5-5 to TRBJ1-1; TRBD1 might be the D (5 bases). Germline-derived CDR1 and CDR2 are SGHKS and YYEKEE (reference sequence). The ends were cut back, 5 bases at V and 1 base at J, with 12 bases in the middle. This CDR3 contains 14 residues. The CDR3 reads CASRIQASNTEAFF. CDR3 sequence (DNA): TGTGCCAGCAGGATACAGGCCTCGAACACTGAAGCTTTCTTT.

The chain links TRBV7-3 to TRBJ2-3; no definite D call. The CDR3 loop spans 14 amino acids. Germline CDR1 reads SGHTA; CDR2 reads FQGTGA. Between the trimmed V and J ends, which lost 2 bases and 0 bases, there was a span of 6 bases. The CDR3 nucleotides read TGTGCCAGCAGCTTAGACGGGAGCACAGATACGCAGTATTTT. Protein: CASSLDGSTDTQYF.

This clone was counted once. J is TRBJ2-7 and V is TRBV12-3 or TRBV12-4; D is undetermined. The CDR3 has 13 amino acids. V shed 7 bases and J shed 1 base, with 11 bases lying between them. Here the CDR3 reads CASNPGFSYEQYF. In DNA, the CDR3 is TGTGCCAGCAATCCGGGTTTTTCCTACGAGCAGTACTTC.

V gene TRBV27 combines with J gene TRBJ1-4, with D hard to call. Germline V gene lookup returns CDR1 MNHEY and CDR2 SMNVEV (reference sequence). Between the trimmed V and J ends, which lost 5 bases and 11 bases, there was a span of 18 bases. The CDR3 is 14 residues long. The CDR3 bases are TGTGCCAGCAGTATCGCCGGGATAGACCGGAAACTGTTTTTT. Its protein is CASSIAGIDRKLFF.

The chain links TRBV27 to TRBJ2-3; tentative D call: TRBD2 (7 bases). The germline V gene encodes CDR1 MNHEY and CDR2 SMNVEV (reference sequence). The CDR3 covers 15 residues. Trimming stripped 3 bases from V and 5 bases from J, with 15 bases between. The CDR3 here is CASSFLGGAGDTQYF. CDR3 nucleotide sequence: TGTGCCAGCAGTTTCTTGGGGGGGGCTGGAGATACGCAGTATTTT.

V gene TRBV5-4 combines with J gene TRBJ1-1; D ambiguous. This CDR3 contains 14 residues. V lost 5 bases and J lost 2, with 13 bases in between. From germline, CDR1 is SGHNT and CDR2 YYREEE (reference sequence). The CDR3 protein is CASRKGGFNTEAFF. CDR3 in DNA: TGTGCCAGCAGGAAAGGAGGGTTCAACACTGAAGCTTTCTTT.

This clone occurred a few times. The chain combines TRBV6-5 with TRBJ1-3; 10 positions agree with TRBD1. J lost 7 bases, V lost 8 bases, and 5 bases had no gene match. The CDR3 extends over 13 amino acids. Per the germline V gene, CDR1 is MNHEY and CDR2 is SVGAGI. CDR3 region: CASWDRGGNTIYF. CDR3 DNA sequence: TGTGCCAGCTGGGACAGGGGAGGGAACACCATATATTTT.

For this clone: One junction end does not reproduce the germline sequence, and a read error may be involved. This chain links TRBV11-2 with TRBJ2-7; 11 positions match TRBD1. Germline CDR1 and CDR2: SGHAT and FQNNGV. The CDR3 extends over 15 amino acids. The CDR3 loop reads CASSLGTGGTYEQYF. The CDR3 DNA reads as TGTGCCAGCAGTTTAGGGACAGGGGGGACCTACGAGCAGTACTTC.

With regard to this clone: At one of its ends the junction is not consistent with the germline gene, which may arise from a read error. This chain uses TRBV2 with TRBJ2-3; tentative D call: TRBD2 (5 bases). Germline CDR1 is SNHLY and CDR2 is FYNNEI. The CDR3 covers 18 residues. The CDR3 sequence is CVSSEADFIIASTDTQYF. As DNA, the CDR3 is TGTGTCAGCAGTGAAGCGGACTTTATAATAGCGAGCACAGATACGCAGTATTTT.

CDR3 sequence: CASSPGLESATQYF. CDR3 bases: TGTGCCAGCTCACCAGGACTAGAATCAGCGACCCAGTACTTC. J is TRBJ2-5 and V is TRBV18; 7 bases fit TRBD2. Trimming at V came to 2 bases and at J to 7 bases, leaving 7 bases not matched to a gene. Per germline, CDR1 KGHSH and CDR2 LQKENI. This CDR3 has 14 residues.

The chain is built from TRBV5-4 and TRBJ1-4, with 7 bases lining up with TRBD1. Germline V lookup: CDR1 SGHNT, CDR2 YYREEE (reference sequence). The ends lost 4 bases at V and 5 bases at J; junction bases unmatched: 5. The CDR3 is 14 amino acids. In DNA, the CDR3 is TGTGCCAGCAGCCTGGGACAGTTAAATGAAAAACTGTTTTTT. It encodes CASSLGQLNEKLFF.

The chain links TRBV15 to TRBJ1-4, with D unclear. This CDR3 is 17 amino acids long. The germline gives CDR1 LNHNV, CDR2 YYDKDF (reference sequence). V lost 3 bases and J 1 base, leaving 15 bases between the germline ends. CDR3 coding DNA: TGTGCCACCAGCAGGCCCGACGAGGGTGTAACTAATGAAAAACTGTTTTTT. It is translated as CATSRPDEGVTNEKLFF.